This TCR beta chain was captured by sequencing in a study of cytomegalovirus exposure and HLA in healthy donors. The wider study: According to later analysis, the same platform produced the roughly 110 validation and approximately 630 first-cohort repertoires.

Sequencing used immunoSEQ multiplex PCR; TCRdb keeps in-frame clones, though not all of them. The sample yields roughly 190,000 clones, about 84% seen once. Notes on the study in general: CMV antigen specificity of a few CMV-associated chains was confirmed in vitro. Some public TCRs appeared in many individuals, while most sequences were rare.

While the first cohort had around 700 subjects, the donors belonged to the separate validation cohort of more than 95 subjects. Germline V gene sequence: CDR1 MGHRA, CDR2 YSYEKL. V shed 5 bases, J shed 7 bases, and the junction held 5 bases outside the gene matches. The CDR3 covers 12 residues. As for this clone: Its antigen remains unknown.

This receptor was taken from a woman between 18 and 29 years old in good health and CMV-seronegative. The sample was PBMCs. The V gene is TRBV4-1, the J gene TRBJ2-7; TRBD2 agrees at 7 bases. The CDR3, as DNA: TGCGCCAGCAGCTACACCGGGGGGGAGCAGTACTTC. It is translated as CASSYTGGEQYF.